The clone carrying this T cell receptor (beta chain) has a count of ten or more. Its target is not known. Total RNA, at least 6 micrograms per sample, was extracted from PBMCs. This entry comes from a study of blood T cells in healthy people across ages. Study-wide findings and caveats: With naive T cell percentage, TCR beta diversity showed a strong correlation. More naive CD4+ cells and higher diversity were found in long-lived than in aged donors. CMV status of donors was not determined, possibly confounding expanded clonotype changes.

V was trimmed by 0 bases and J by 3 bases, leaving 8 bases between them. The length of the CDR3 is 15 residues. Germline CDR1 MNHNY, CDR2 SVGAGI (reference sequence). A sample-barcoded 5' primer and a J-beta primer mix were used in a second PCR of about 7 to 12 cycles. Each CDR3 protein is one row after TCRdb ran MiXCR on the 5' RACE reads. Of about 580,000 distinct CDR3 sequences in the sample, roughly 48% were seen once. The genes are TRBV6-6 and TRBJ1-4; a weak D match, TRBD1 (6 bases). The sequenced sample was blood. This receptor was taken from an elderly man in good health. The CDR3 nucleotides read TGTGCCAGCAGTTACTCGTGGACAGCTAATGAAAAACTGTTTTTT. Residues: CASSYSWTANEKLFF.